The 28 T cell receptor beta chains below come from one sample, sequenced in a study of T cell repertoires in cytomegalovirus infection. MiXCR was run by TCRdb on the reads, yielding one entry per CDR3 protein. Of about 500,000 distinct CDR3 sequences in the sample, roughly a third were seen once. The antigens of these receptors remain unknown. Sequencing was performed on cultured PBMCs, taken from culture after CMV antigen stimulation. The receptors were gathered from a human donor in good health (CMV status not recorded). Some clones in this sample may be carry-over from other donors' samples.

This chain connects TRBV2 to TRBJ2-7, with D possibly TRBD2 on 5 matching bases. The CDR3 runs 13 residues. The germline CDR1 and CDR2 sequences are SNHLY and FYNNEI. V lost 7 bases to trimming and J lost 3 bases, with 13 bases between them. The CDR3 nucleotides are TGTGCCAGCAAGGAGGACCTCCGCTACGAGCAGTACGTC. Amino acids: CASKEDLRYEQYV.

The V gene is TRBV4-3, the J gene TRBJ1-2; D is unresolved. The V and J ends lost 0 bases and 1 base respectively, with 9 bases between them. Germline V lookup: CDR1 LGHNA, CDR2 YSLEER. The CDR3 length is 15 residues. CDR3 in amino acids: CASSQDVGINYGYTF. The CDR3 DNA follows: TGCGCCAGCAGCCAAGATGTCGGTATTAACTATGGCTACACCTTC.

V usage is TRBV20-1 and J usage is TRBJ2-1; TRBD2 might be the D (6 bases). The V end lost 2 bases, the J end lost 3 bases, and 23 bases lay between the germline ends. CDR1 DFQATT and CDR2 SNEGSKA come from the germline V gene (reference sequence). This CDR3 spans 18 amino acids. For the CDR3, the DNA is TGCAGTGCTAGACCTCGGGACTCTGAACAGATAGGCTACAATGAGCAGTTCTTC. Translating it yields CSARPRDSEQIGYNEQFF.

The genes are TRBV4-2 and TRBJ1-5; D not certain. Germline values: CDR1 LGHNA, CDR2 YNFKEQ. Trimming stripped 0 bases from V and 2 bases from J, with 5 bases between. The CDR3 is 14 residues long. CDR3 nucleotide sequence: TGTGCCAGCAGCCAAGAGCTTGGCAATCAGCCCCAGCATTTT. As protein: CASSQELGNQPQHF.

This clonotype was seen more than once but under ten times. The chain carries TRBV5-6 and TRBJ2-7; TRBD1 matches 7 bases. The CDR3 covers 14 residues. The V segment lost 4 bases and the J segment 6 bases; nucleotides outside the gene matches: 10. The germline V gene has CDR1 SGHDT and CDR2 YYEEEE. The CDR3 DNA is TGTGCCAGCAGCCACGACAGGGCTGTATCCGAGCAGTACTTC. Amino acids: CASSHDRAVSEQYF.

The table lists this clonotype with a few counts. This chain uses TRBV7-2 with TRBJ2-5; D call uncertain. Germline CDR1 and CDR2: SGHTA and FQGNSA. This CDR3 comprises 12 residues. V was clipped by 5 bases and J by 5 bases, with 9 bases between them. Written as DNA, the CDR3 is TGTGCCAGCAGCGTACCGATGGAGACCCAGTACTTC. Translated: CASSVPMETQYF.

In this sample, this clonotype turned up many times. The chain joins TRBV27 to TRBJ1-5, with a possible D match to TRBD1 (6 bases). This CDR3 contains 13 residues. Germline assignment: CDR1 MNHEY and CDR2 SMNVEV (reference sequence). The germline V and J ends were trimmed by 4 bases and 4 bases, with 8 bases remaining between them. Here the CDR3 DNA reads TGTGCCAGCAGTTCGGACAGTAATCAGCCCCAGCATTTT. Translated, it gives CASSSDSNQPQHF.

The chain joins TRBV12-3 or TRBV12-4 to TRBJ2-5; TRBD2 might be the D (5 bases). There are 14 residues in the CDR3. V was cut by 5 bases and J by 0 bases, with 10 bases left in between. In DNA, the CDR3 is TGTGCCAGCAGTCCAACGGGGTACCAAGAGACCCAGTACTTC. Its translation is CASSPTGYQETQYF.

The rearrangement links TRBV20-1 to TRBJ1-4; TRBD1 is a possible D gene (6 bases). The CDR3 is made up of 14 amino acids. V shed 3 bases and J shed 7 bases, with 15 bases lying between them. Germline V gene sequence: CDR1 DFQATT, CDR2 SNEGSKA (reference sequence). The CDR3 DNA follows: TGCAGTGCTAGGGGGTTTGAAGGGGGTGAAAAACTGTTTTTT. Translation gives CSARGFEGGEKLFF.

The rearrangement joins TRBV7-9 to TRBJ2-7; D is unclear. CDR3 length: 12 residues. Looked up from germline, CDR1 is SEHNR and CDR2 is FQNEAQ (reference sequence). Deletions cut 3 bases from V and 0 bases from J, with 3 bases between. CDR3 residues: CASSFISYEQYF. Written as DNA, the CDR3 is TGTGCCAGCAGCTTTATCTCCTACGAGCAGTACTTC.

This clonotype was recorded a few times. The chain joins TRBV4-3 to TRBJ1-4, with D uncertain. CDR1 is LGHNA, CDR2 YSLEER, per germline. The V end was cut by 4 bases, the J end by 7 bases, with 13 bases between. The CDR3 is 14 residues long. The CDR3 DNA follows: TGCGCCAGCAGCCGGATCATCCCAAGTGAAAAACTGTTTTTT. It translates to CASSRIIPSEKLFF.

There are a few counts of this clonotype. The J gene is TRBJ2-1, the V gene TRBV7-9, with 12 bases that match TRBD1. The CDR3 contains 15 residues. The ends lost 3 bases at V and 8 bases at J; junction bases unmatched: 5. Germline V CDR1 and CDR2: SEHNR, FQNEAQ (reference sequence). For the CDR3, the DNA is TGTGCCAGCAGCTTTTCCGGGACAGGGGGCCATGAGCAGTTCTTC. As protein: CASSFSGTGGHEQFF.

V and J are TRBV27 and TRBJ1-2, with D possibly TRBD1 on 5 matching bases. The CDR3 is 11 residues long. CDR1 is MNHEY, CDR2 SMNVEV, per germline (reference sequence). The V end lost 7 bases, the J end lost 6 bases, and 9 bases lay between the germline ends. In DNA form, the CDR3 reads TGTGCCAGCAAGCAGGGTGATGGCTACACCTTC. This gives the protein CASKQGDGYTF.

V gene TRBV5-1 combines with J gene TRBJ1-2, with 7 bases lining up with TRBD1. Germline trimming cut 0 bases from V and 6 bases from J; bases unmatched to any gene: 2. The CDR3 sequence is 13 residues long. Germline CDR1 is SGHRS and CDR2 is YFSETQ. The chain's CDR3 is CASSLGQGHGYTF. CDR3 in DNA: TGCGCCAGCAGCTTGGGACAGGGCCATGGCTACACCTTC.

The table lists this clonotype with a few counts. The chain combines TRBV7-2 with TRBJ1-3; 7 nucleotides line up with TRBD1. Per germline, CDR1 SGHTA and CDR2 FQGNSA. V gave up 6 bases and J gave up 2 bases; unmatched junction bases: 4. This CDR3 has 14 residues. CDR3 nucleotide sequence: TGTGCCAGCAGGCCCGGGACAGCTGGAAACACCATATATTTT. Encoded protein: CASRPGTAGNTIYF.

This clonotype appeared a few times. The V and J genes are TRBV15 and TRBJ2-3; tentatively, D is TRBD1 or TRBD2 (5 bases each). Between the trimmed V and J ends, which lost 1 base and 4 bases, there was a span of 9 bases. Germline loops: CDR1 LNHNV, CDR2 YYDKDF (reference sequence). This CDR3 is 14 amino acids long. The CDR3 loop reads CATSRARGPDTQYF. The CDR3 DNA sequence: TGTGCCACCAGCAGAGCCCGGGGCCCAGATACGCAGTATTTT.

This clonotype was seen only a few times. The chain is built from TRBV28 and TRBJ1-5; possibly TRBD1 for D (5 bases). This CDR3 spans 17 amino acids. The germline V gene encodes CDR1 MDHEN and CDR2 SYDVKM. V dropped 5 bases and J dropped 0 bases, with 17 bases sitting between them. The CDR3 spells CASSRRRDPYSNQPQHF. In DNA, the CDR3 is TGTGCCAGCAGTCGCCGTAGGGACCCCTATAGCAATCAGCCCCAGCATTTT.

This clonotype was seen only a few times. This sequence joins TRBV7-8 and TRBJ1-5; 7 bases agree with TRBD1. Germline V lookup: CDR1 SGHVS, CDR2 FQNEAQ. This CDR3 is 18 amino acids long. V shed 2 bases and J 0 bases; nucleotides not matched to a gene: 10. CDR3 coding DNA: TGTGCCAGCAGCTTATGGGTATCAGGGGGAAATAGCAATCAGCCCCAGCATTTT. As protein: CASSLWVSGGNSNQPQHF.

This clonotype was counted ten times or more. The rearrangement uses TRBV7-2 and TRBJ1-2; D remains ambiguous. V lost 1 base and J lost 8, with 8 bases in between. There are 12 residues in the CDR3. Germline V lookup: CDR1 SGHTA, CDR2 FQGNSA. The CDR3 loop is CASSLDRGGYTF. For the CDR3, the DNA is TGTGCCAGCAGCTTAGACCGAGGGGGCTACACCTTC.

There are a few counts of this clonotype. This chain uses TRBV12-3 or TRBV12-4 with TRBJ2-2; D ambiguous. Between the trimmed V and J ends, which lost 1 base and 3 bases, there was a span of 15 bases. This CDR3 comprises 17 residues. CDR3 residues: CASSLEGLWMHTGELFF. The CDR3, as DNA: TGTGCCAGCAGTTTAGAAGGTTTGTGGATGCACACCGGGGAGCTGTTTTTT.

This clonotype was seen only once. This chain joins TRBV19 and TRBJ2-5; D might be TRBD1 (6 bases). CDR1 and CDR2 (germline): LNHDA, SQIVND (reference sequence). Between the trimmed V and J ends, which lost 5 bases and 5 bases, there was a span of 15 bases. The CDR3 contains 14 residues. CDR3 residues: CASSPTGYEETQYF. The CDR3 DNA reads as TGTGCCAGTAGTCCGACAGGTTATGAGGAGACCCAGTACTTC.

V and J are TRBV6-5 and TRBJ1-6, with 7 bases aligning to TRBD1. Germline V CDR1 and CDR2: MNHEY, SVGAGI. The CDR3 runs 14 residues. The ends lost 6 bases at V and 7 bases at J; junction bases unmatched: 6. CDR3 in amino acids: CASRAQGPNSPLHF. The CDR3 region has the DNA TGTGCCAGCAGAGCACAGGGGCCAAATTCACCCCTCCACTTT.

This clonotype turned up a few times. V gene TRBV7-2 combines with J gene TRBJ2-5; 10 bases line up with TRBD1. After removal of 3 bases from V and 5 bases from J, the junction contained 9 bases not matched to a gene. The length of the CDR3 is 16 residues. Germline V gene data show CDR1 as SGHTA and CDR2 as FQGNSA. The CDR3 DNA follows: TGTGCCAGCAGCTTTACCGGGACAGGGGCCTGGGAGACCCAGTACTTC. As protein: CASSFTGTGAWETQYF.

The rearrangement uses TRBV7-2 and TRBJ1-2; D perhaps matches TRBD1 (5 bases). Germline CDR1 and CDR2: SGHTA and FQGNSA. V was cut by 0 bases and J by 7 bases, with 9 bases left in between. The CDR3 spans 13 residues. The CDR3 nucleotides read TGTGCCAGCAGCTTAGCGAGGGGTGGTGGCTACACCTTC. Encoded protein: CASSLARGGGYTF.

This clonotype has ten or more counts. V gene TRBV7-2 combines with J gene TRBJ1-1, with TRBD1 matching over 7 bases. Germline V gene lookup returns CDR1 SGHTA and CDR2 FQGNSA. The length of the CDR3 is 16 residues. Trimming at V came to 2 bases and at J to 5 bases, leaving 11 bases not matched to a gene. The CDR3 sequence: CASSLKVAGGRTEAFF. The DNA of the CDR3 is TGTGCCAGCAGCTTAAAGGTGGCAGGGGGAAGGACTGAAGCTTTCTTT.

This clonotype has just a few counts. The rearrangement uses TRBV10-3 and TRBJ1-1; tentative D call: TRBD1 (5 bases). Germline-derived CDR1 and CDR2 are ENHRY and SYGVKD. This CDR3 contains 14 residues. V was trimmed by 4 bases and J by 0 bases, leaving 9 bases between them. CDR3 coding DNA: TGTGCCATCAGTGCAGCAGGGATGAACACTGAAGCTTTCTTT. Translation gives CAISAAGMNTEAFF.

The table lists this clonotype with a few counts. The V gene is TRBV14, the J gene TRBJ2-3; D gene unclear. V was clipped by 3 bases and J by 9 bases, with 10 bases between them. The CDR3 is made up of 12 amino acids. Germline CDR1 reads SGHDN; CDR2 reads FVKESK. This chain's CDR3 is CASSQLSRTQYF. The CDR3 DNA follows: TGTGCCAGCAGCCAGCTCAGCAGGACGCAGTATTTT.

J is TRBJ1-1 and V is TRBV12-3 or TRBV12-4; 8 nucleotides line up with TRBD1. The CDR3 sequence is 16 residues long. V was clipped by 4 bases and J by 5 bases; unmatched bases: 12. CDR3: CASSSRKTGARTEAFF. The DNA of the CDR3 is TGTGCCAGCAGTTCGCGTAAGACAGGGGCTCGGACTGAAGCTTTCTTT.